These 23 T cell receptor beta chains originate from one sample sequenced in a study of shared clonotypes between healthy human individuals. TCRdb's copy holds only in-frame clones and misses some; the assay was immunoSEQ multiplex PCR. This sample has millions of clones, with approximately 94% found just once. Input material: naive CD4+ T cells sorted from blood. Stated subset: CD45RA+ positively selected. Source of these receptors: a man between 18 and 35 years old in good health.

For this clone: Other DNA sequences of this sample code for an identical CDR3. The rearrangement joins TRBV7-9 to TRBJ1-6; D call uncertain. Germline V lookup: CDR1 SEHNR, CDR2 FQNEAQ (reference sequence). The CDR3 is made up of 14 amino acids. Trimming shortened V by 1 base and J by 4 bases, and 5 bases separated the two germline ends. In DNA form, the CDR3 reads TGTGCCAGCAGCTTAGACGGGTATAATTCACCCCTCCACTTT. Encoded protein: CASSLDGYNSPLHF.

Comment on this clone: Additional DNA sequences in this sample encode the identical CDR3. The CDR3, as DNA: TGTGCCAGCTTGGGGACGAAAGGAAACACCATATATTTT. Translating it yields CASLGTKGNTIYF. J is TRBJ1-3 and V is TRBV7-9; possibly TRBD1 for D (5 bases). Germline CDR1 SEHNR, CDR2 FQNEAQ (reference sequence). This CDR3 has 13 amino acids. V was cut by 8 bases and J by 4 bases, with 12 bases left in between.

The chain has TRBV12-2 and TRBJ2-4; the table calls TRBD1, which could not be checked here. TRBV12-2 has pseudogene status. This CDR3 has 19 residues. CDR3 in DNA: TGTGCAAGTCGCTTAGTTTTATTGGACACCCATATAGCCAAAAACATTCAGTACTTC. Amino acid sequence: CASRLVLLDTHIAKNIQYF.

This rearrangement joins TRBV7-2 to TRBJ2-3, with 9 bases lining up with TRBD1. With 5 bases clipped from V and 0 bases from J, the junction kept 12 bases outside the gene matches. There are 18 residues in the CDR3. The V gene's germline CDR1 is SGHTA and CDR2 FQGNSA. The DNA of the CDR3 is TGTGCCAGCAGCCTTACTCCCTCCGGGACAGGGAGCACAGATACGCAGTATTTT. This codes for CASSLTPSGTGSTDTQYF.

The rearrangement joins TRBV18 to TRBJ2-7, with TRBD1 matching 9 bases. V dropped 0 bases and J dropped 4; count of bases not matched to a gene: 4. CDR3 size: 15 residues. CDR1 and CDR2 from the germline V gene are KGHSH and LQKENI. This CDR3 reads CASSPPDRGRYEQYF. CDR3 nucleotides: TGTGCCAGCTCACCACCGGACAGGGGTAGATACGAGCAGTACTTC.

This sequence joins TRBV6-1 and TRBJ2-1; TRBD1 matches at 7 bases. V gave up 3 bases and J gave up 7 bases; unmatched junction bases: 0. The CDR3 loop spans 12 amino acids. Germline CDR1 and CDR2: MNHNS and SASEGT. CDR3 sequence reads: CASSETGNEQFF. The CDR3, as DNA: TGTGCCAGCAGTGAGACAGGGAATGAGCAGTTCTTC.

Regarding this clone: An end of the junction does not agree with germline; a read error may underlie this. The V and J genes are TRBV7-7 and TRBJ2-5; D possibly corresponds to TRBD2 (6 bases). CDR3 size: 16 residues. Germline-derived CDR1 and CDR2 are SSHAT and FNYEAQ (reference sequence). The CDR3 protein is CASSLGGGTSVETQYF. CDR3 DNA: TGTGCTAGCAGCTTAGGTGGGGGGACCTCGGTGGAGACCCAGTACTTC.

The V call is TRBV9, the J call TRBJ2-5; 9 nucleotides match TRBD2. Germline-derived CDR1 and CDR2 are SGDLS and YYNGEE. The CDR3 is 16 residues long. J was trimmed by 5 bases and V by 2 bases; bases with no gene match: 10. CDR3 loop: CASSVSIAGETETQYF. Here the CDR3 DNA reads TGTGCCAGCAGCGTTTCGATAGCGGGAGAGACTGAGACCCAGTACTTC. The full variable domain, with the rest looked up from reference TRBV9 and TRBJ2-5, is DSGVTQTPKHLITATGQRVTLRCSPRSGDLSVYWYQQSLDQGLQFLIQYYNGEERAKGNILERFSAQQFPDLHSELNLSSLELGDSALYFCASSVSIAGETETQYFGPGTRLLVL.

In the case of this clone: This specimen includes other DNA sequences encoding the same CDR3. The V gene is TRBV28, the J gene TRBJ1-2, with D tentatively TRBD1 (6 bases). Germline CDR1 and CDR2: MDHEN and SYDVKM. V was trimmed by 5 bases and J by 2 bases, leaving 9 bases between them. This CDR3 contains 13 residues. The CDR3 is CASSRGGNYGYTF. Written as DNA, the CDR3 is TGTGCCAGCAGTCGAGGGGGAAACTATGGCTACACCTTC.

The chain has TRBV10-1 and TRBJ2-7; TRBD2 agrees at 8 bases. CDR1 WNHNN and CDR2 SYGVQD come from the germline V gene (reference sequence). The J segment lost 4 bases and the V segment lost 8 bases, leaving 19 bases of the junction unmatched. The CDR3 is made up of 17 amino acids. The CDR3 loop reads CASDRVLAENKEYEQYF. CDR3 nucleotide sequence: TGCGCCAGCGACCGTGTACTAGCGGAAAACAAAGAATACGAGCAGTACTTC.

The rearrangement links TRBV30 to TRBJ2-3; 9 bases are a match to TRBD1. CDR1 is GTSNPN, CDR2 SVGIG, per germline (reference sequence). The CDR3 covers 15 residues. J gave up 4 bases and V 4 bases, and 9 bases lay outside the gene matches. CDR3 sequence reads: CAWNMGDRVADTQYF. The CDR3 region has the DNA TGTGCCTGGAACATGGGGGACAGGGTCGCAGATACGCAGTATTTT.

This clone came up once. The chain is built from TRBV15 and TRBJ2-2, with 14 positions matching TRBD2. Germline V gene lookup returns CDR1 LNHNV and CDR2 YYDKDF (reference sequence). This CDR3 is built from 17 residues. Losses at the gene ends were 3 bases for V and 10 bases for J; bases not matched to a gene: 10. The CDR3: CATSSGLAGGGGLELFF. DNA for the CDR3: TGTGCCACCAGCAGCGGACTAGCGGGGGGAGGAGGTTTGGAGCTGTTTTTT.

This sequence joins TRBV7-2 and TRBJ2-4; 11 bases fit TRBD1. CDR1 is SGHTA, CDR2 FQGNSA, per germline. The CDR3 length is 16 residues. Losses at the gene ends were 4 bases for V and 2 bases for J; bases not matched to a gene: 4. The CDR3 sequence is CASSSGQGATKNIQYF. CDR3 coding DNA: TGTGCCAGCAGCTCCGGACAGGGGGCGACCAAAAACATTCAGTACTTC.

The gene calls are TRBV6-5 and TRBJ2-2; D ambiguous. Germline values: CDR1 MNHEY, CDR2 SVGAGI. V lost 6 bases to trimming and J lost 4 bases, with 12 bases between them. This CDR3 contains 14 residues. The CDR3 nucleotides read TGTGCCAGCAGGATGATCGTGGGCACCGGGGAGCTGTTTTTT. Translated: CASRMIVGTGELFF.

V usage is TRBV28 and J usage is TRBJ2-1; D unclear. This CDR3 has 11 residues. Per germline, CDR1 MDHEN and CDR2 SYDVKM. The ends were cut back, 5 bases at V and 10 bases at J, with 9 bases in the middle. The CDR3 sequence is CASSPRTEQFF. The CDR3 region has the DNA TGTGCCAGCAGTCCGCGTACGGAGCAGTTCTTC.

The CDR3 DNA is TGTGCCAGCAGTCTTTCTGGCCCCGGGGAGCTGTTTTTT. Its protein product is CASSLSGPGELFF. This sequence joins TRBV2 and TRBJ2-2; D ambiguous. There are 13 residues in the CDR3. Germline CDR1 is SNHLY and CDR2 is FYNNEI. Trimming left V 5 bases short and J 6 bases short, with 10 bases between.

The V call is TRBV5-4, the J call TRBJ2-3; 12 positions agree with TRBD1. Trimming took 1 base from V and 5 from J; bases not matched to a gene: 5. The CDR3 spans 16 residues. The germline gives CDR1 SGHNT, CDR2 YYREEE (reference sequence). The CDR3: CASSLRDRGLIDTQYF. As DNA, the CDR3 is TGTGCCAGCAGCTTGCGGGACAGGGGGCTTATAGATACGCAGTATTTT.

This rearrangement joins TRBV19 to TRBJ2-7; D may correspond to TRBD1 or TRBD2 (7 bases each). CDR3 length: 14 amino acids. V shed 10 bases and J shed 2 bases, with 18 bases lying between them. In germline, CDR1 is LNHDA, CDR2 SQIVND (reference sequence). The CDR3 DNA sequence: TGTGCCACTGCAAAAAGCGGGACAGCCTACGAGCAGTACTTC. It codes for CATAKSGTAYEQYF.

The genes are TRBV5-1 and TRBJ2-7; possibly TRBD1 for D (6 bases). Germline assignment: CDR1 SGHRS and CDR2 YFSETQ. The ends were cut back, 0 bases at V and 7 bases at J, with 14 bases in the middle. The CDR3 contains 14 residues. The CDR3 here is CASSLGSGVGEQYF. CDR3 nucleotides: TGCGCCAGCAGCTTGGGGTCAGGGGTAGGGGAGCAGTACTTC.

This chain uses TRBV5-6 with TRBJ2-7, with D tentatively TRBD1 (6 bases). CDR1 is SGHDT, CDR2 YYEEEE, per germline. The V end was cut by 6 bases, the J end by 1 base, with 17 bases between. The CDR3 runs 15 residues. The CDR3 spells CASNLRGLKSYEQYF. CDR3 coding DNA: TGTGCCAGCAACCTCAGGGGATTAAAGTCCTACGAGCAGTACTTC.

The chain carries TRBV19 and TRBJ1-6; D gene unclear. Germline V gene lookup returns CDR1 LNHDA and CDR2 SQIVND (reference sequence). The CDR3 length is 17 residues. Trimming left V 4 bases short and J 0 bases short, with 13 bases between. Here the CDR3 reads CASSSPGVSSYNSPLHF. The CDR3 nucleotides read TGTGCCAGTAGTAGCCCCGGGGTGAGCTCCTATAATTCACCCCTCCACTTT.

On this clone itself: Other DNA variants within this sample encode the same CDR3. V is TRBV5-1 and J is TRBJ2-5; 9 nucleotides align to TRBD2. Germline trimming cut 5 bases from V and 2 bases from J; bases unmatched to any gene: 1. In germline, CDR1 is SGHRS, CDR2 YFSETQ. This CDR3 is 13 amino acids long. CDR3 sequence (DNA): TGCGCCAGCAGGACTAGCGGTCAAGAGACCCAGTACTTC. Translated, it gives CASRTSGQETQYF.

V usage is TRBV6-1 and J usage is TRBJ2-1; the D gene is possibly TRBD1 (5 bases). V gave up 0 bases and J gave up 11 bases, with 11 bases separating them. Germline CDR1 reads MNHNS; CDR2 reads SASEGT. There are 13 residues in the CDR3. Here the CDR3 reads CASSEASQVKQFF. For the CDR3, the DNA is TGTGCCAGCAGTGAAGCCTCACAGGTAAAGCAGTTCTTC.